In this sample, the clone carrying this T cell receptor (beta chain) turned up a few times. The antigen is unknown. These data come from a study of T cells and Merkel cell carcinoma outcomes. Study outcomes and limitations: Reportedly, T-cell repertoire with density predicts Merkel cell carcinoma outcomes.

This CDR3 has 15 amino acids. In germline, CDR1 is MNHEY, CDR2 SVGAGI. V lost 2 bases and J 0 bases, leaving 9 bases between the germline ends. Sequencing was performed with immunoSEQ multiplex PCR; in TCRdb, only in-frame clones are kept and a portion is missing. The data hold several thousand clones, with around three quarters observed a single time. The clonotype comes from a human donor with Merkel cell carcinoma. Input material: tumor tissue from Merkel cell carcinoma. The chain carries TRBV6-5 and TRBJ2-3; D unresolved. CDR3 bases: TGTGCCAGCAGTTACACTTCGGCTAGCACAGATACGCAGTATTTT. The encoded protein is CASSYTSASTDTQYF.